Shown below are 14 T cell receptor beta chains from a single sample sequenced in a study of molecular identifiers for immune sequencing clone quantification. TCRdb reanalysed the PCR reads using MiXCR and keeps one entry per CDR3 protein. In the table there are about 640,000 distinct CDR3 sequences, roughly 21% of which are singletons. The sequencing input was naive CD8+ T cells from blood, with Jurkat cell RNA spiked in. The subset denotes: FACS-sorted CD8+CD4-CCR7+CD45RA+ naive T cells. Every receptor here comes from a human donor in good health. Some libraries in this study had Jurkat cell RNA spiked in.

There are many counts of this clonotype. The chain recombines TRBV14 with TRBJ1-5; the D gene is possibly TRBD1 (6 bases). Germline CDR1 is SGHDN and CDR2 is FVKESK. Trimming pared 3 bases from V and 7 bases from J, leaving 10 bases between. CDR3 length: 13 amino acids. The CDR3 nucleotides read TGTGCCAGCAGCCAGGGGGCCTGGCAGCCCCAGCATTTT. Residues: CASSQGAWQPQHF.

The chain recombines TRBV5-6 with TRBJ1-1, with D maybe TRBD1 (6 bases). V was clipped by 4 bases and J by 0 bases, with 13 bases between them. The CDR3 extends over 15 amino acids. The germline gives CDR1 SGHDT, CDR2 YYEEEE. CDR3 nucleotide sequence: TGTGCCAGCAGCCTACGGGGGCACCTGAACACTGAAGCTTTCTTT. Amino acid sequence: CASSLRGHLNTEAFF.

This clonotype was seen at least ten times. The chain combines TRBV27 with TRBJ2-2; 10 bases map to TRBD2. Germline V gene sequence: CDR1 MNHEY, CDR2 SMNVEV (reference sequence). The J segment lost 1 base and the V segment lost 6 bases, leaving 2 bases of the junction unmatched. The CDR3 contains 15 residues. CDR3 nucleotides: TGTGCCAGCAGAGTAGCGGGAGGGAACACCGGGGAGCTGTTTTTT. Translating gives CASRVAGGNTGELFF.

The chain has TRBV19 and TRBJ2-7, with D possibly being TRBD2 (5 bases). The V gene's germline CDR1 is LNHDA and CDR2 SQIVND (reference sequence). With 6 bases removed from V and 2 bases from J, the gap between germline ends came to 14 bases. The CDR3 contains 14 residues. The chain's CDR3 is CASSPVSGAYEQYF. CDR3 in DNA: TGTGCCAGTAGCCCCGTTTCCGGGGCCTACGAGCAGTACTTC. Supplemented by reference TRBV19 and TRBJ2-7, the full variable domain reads DGGITQSPKYLFRKEGQNVTLSCEQNLNHDAMYWYRQDPGQGLRLIYYSQIVNDFQKGDIAEGYSVSREKKESFPLTVTSAQKNPTAFYLCASSPVSGAYEQYFGPGTRLTVT.

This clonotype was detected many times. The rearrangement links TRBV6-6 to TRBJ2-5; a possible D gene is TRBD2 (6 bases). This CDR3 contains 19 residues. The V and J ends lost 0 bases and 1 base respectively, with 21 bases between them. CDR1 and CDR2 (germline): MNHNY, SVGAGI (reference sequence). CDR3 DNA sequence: TGTGCCAGCAGTTACTCGACTGGCGGGGTCCACGTAATCCAAGAGACCCAGTACTTC. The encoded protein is CASSYSTGGVHVIQETQYF.

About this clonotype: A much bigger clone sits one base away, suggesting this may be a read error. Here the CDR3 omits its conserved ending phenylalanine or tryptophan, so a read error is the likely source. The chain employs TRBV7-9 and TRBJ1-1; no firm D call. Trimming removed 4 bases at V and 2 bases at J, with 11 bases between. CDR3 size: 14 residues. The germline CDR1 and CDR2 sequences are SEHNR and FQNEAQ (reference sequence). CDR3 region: CASSSPDLNTEAFL. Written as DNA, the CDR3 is TGTGCCAGCAGCTCCCCAGACCTTAACACTGAAGCTTTCCTT.

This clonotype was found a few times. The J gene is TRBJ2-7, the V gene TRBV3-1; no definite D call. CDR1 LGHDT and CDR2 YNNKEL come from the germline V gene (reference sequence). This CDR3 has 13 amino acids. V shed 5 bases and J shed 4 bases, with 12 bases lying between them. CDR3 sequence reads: CASSKGRLYEQYF. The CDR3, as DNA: TGTGCCAGCAGCAAAGGACGGCTTTACGAGCAGTACTTC.

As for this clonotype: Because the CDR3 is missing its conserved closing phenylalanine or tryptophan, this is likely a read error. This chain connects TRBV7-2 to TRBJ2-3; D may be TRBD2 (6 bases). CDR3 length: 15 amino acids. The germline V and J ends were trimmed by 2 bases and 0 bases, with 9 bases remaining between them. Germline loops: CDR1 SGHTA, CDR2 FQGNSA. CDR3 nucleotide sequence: TGTGCCAGCAGCTTATCGGGGGACAGCACAGATACGCAGTATTCT. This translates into CASSLSGDSTDTQYS.

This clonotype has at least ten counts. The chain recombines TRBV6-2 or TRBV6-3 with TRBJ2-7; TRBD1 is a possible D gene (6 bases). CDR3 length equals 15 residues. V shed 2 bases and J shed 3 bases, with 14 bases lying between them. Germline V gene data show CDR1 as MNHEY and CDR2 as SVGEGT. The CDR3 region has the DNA TGTGCCAGCAGTTACGACGGGGACACCCTCTACGAGCAGTACTTC. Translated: CASSYDGDTLYEQYF.

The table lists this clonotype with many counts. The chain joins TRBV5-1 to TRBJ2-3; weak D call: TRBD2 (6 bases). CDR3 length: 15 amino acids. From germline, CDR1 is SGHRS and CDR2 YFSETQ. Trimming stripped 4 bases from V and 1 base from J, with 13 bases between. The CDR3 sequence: CASSPRWEGTDTQYF. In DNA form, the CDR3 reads TGCGCCAGCAGCCCGAGATGGGAGGGCACAGATACGCAGTATTTT.

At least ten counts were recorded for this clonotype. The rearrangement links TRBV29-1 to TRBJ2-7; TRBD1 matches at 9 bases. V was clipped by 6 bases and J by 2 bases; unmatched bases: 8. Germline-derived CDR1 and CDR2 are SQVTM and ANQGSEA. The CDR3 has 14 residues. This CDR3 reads CSVETGGSPYEQYF. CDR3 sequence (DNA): TGCAGCGTGGAGACAGGGGGTAGCCCCTACGAGCAGTACTTC.

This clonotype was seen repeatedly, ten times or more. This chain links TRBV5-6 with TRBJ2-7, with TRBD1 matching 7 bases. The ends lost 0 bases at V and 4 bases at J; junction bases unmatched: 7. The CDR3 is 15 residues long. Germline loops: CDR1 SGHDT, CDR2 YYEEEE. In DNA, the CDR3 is TGTGCCAGCAGCTTGGCTTTGGGACAGCATTACGAGCAGTACTTC. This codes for CASSLALGQHYEQYF.

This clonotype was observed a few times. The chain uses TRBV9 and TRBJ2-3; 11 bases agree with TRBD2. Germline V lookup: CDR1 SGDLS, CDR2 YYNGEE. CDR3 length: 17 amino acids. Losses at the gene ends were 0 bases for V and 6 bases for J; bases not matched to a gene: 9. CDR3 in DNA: TGTGCCAGCAGCGTAGAGGGTAGCGGGGGGGCTTGGGATACGCAGTATTTT. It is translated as CASSVEGSGGAWDTQYF. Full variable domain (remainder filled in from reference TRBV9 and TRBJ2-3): DSGVTQTPKHLITATGQRVTLRCSPRSGDLSVYWYQQSLDQGLQFLIQYYNGEERAKGNILERFSAQQFPDLHSELNLSSLELGDSALYFCASSVEGSGGAWDTQYFGPGTRLTVL.

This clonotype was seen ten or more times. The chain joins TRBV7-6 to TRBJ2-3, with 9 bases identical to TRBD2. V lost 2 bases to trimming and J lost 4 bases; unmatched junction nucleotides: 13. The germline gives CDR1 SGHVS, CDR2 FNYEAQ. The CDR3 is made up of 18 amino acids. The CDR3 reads CASSLTAGAGGPADTQYF. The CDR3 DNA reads TGTGCCAGCAGCTTAACGGCCGGGGCGGGGGGGCCGGCAGATACGCAGTATTTT.